The 19 T cell receptor beta chains presented below share a single source sample, sequenced in a study of T cells expressing NK-cell markers. TCRdb re-called the 5' RACE reads, yielding one record per CDR3 amino acid sequence without DNA. Its listing shows about 540,000 distinct CDR3 sequences. The specimen sequenced was blood T cells: a sorted CD56 or NKG2C T cell subset, CD4+ or CD8+ T cells, or bulk PBMC T cells (not recorded which). Every receptor here comes from a man between 18 and 29 years old in good health.

The rearrangement joins TRBV20-1 to TRBJ2-1; TCRdb calls TRBD2, which cannot be checked without DNA. The germline gives CDR1 DFQATT, CDR2 SNEGSKA (reference sequence). This CDR3 is 16 amino acids long. The CDR3 loop reads CSGASYLAGAYNEQFF.

CDR3 protein: CATSDLGLAGGYDTQYF. The rearrangement joins TRBV24-1 to TRBJ2-3; the TRBD2 assignment by TCRdb is unverifiable without DNA. The germline V gene encodes CDR1 KGHDR and CDR2 SFDVKD. This CDR3 spans 17 amino acids.

The J gene is TRBJ2-5, the V gene TRBV7-8; TCRdb's D gene call, TRBD2, goes unchecked for lack of DNA. Germline V gives CDR1 SGHVS, CDR2 FQNEAQ. This CDR3 has 14 amino acids. CDR3 protein: CASSYGLAAETQYF.

The rearrangement uses TRBV29-1 and TRBJ2-2; the TRBD1 assignment by TCRdb is unverifiable without DNA. From germline, CDR1 is SQVTM and CDR2 ANQGSEA. CDR3 length equals 14 residues. The CDR3 here is CSVEVNFRGGELFF.

The V gene is TRBV24-1, the J gene TRBJ2-1; TCRdb reports TRBD1, a call that lacks DNA to check it against. Germline lookup yields CDR1 KGHDR and CDR2 SFDVKD. The CDR3 totals 17 residues. The CDR3 region is CATSGSGTGLTYNEQFF.

CDR3 loop: CASSLVWNDEQFF. The chain uses TRBV7-9 and TRBJ2-1. CDR3 size: 13 residues. Germline lookup yields CDR1 SEHNR and CDR2 FQNEAQ (reference sequence).

The chain links TRBV18 to TRBJ2-7; TCRdb names TRBD1, which stays unverified in the absence of DNA. Germline assignment: CDR1 KGHSH and CDR2 LQKENI. The CDR3 consists of 16 residues. The chain's CDR3 is CASSPLRDRSSYEQYF.

The rearrangement joins TRBV6-5 to TRBJ1-6. CDR1 MNHEY and CDR2 SVGAGI come from the germline V gene. The CDR3 length is 15 residues. The CDR3 reads CASKGDRSYNSPLHF.

This chain joins TRBV7-9 and TRBJ2-5; the D call of TRBD2 rests on TCRdb alone, since no DNA is present to check it. Germline-derived CDR1 and CDR2 are SEHNR and FQNEAQ (reference sequence). The CDR3 runs 14 residues. The chain's CDR3 is CASSFWREYETQYF.

The chain carries TRBV20-1 and TRBJ1-4; TCRdb's D call, TRBD1, is unchecked because there is no DNA. This CDR3 is 15 amino acids long. CDR1 is DFQATT, CDR2 SNEGSKA, per germline (reference sequence). The CDR3 region is CSANAGLATNEKLFF.

The chain uses TRBV10-3 and TRBJ2-2; without DNA, the TCRdb call of TRBD1 cannot be checked. Germline loops: CDR1 ENHRY, CDR2 SYGVKD. This CDR3 comprises 16 residues. The CDR3 here is CATTPQSGASSGELFF.

This sequence joins TRBV28 and TRBJ2-1; TCRdb's D gene call, TRBD1, goes unchecked for lack of DNA. This CDR3 region has 16 residues. In germline, CDR1 is MDHEN, CDR2 SYDVKM. The CDR3 region is CASSGIDRSPYNEQFF.

The CDR3 loop is CASSEDAGAAKNIQYF. The V call is TRBV2, the J call TRBJ2-4; TCRdb's D call, TRBD1, is unchecked because there is no DNA. The CDR3 runs to 16 residues. Germline assignment: CDR1 SNHLY and CDR2 FYNNEI.

The V and J genes are TRBV28 and TRBJ2-1; TCRdb's D call, TRBD2, is unchecked because there is no DNA. Germline V gene data show CDR1 as MDHEN and CDR2 as SYDVKM. The CDR3 sequence is 14 residues long. The chain's CDR3 is CASSPPAGGYEQFF.

CDR3 amino acids: CASSQPSGYNEQFF. V and J are TRBV4-3 and TRBJ2-1; TCRdb returns TRBD2, unconfirmable since there is no DNA. The germline gives CDR1 LGHNA, CDR2 YSLEER. This CDR3 has 14 residues.

This rearrangement joins TRBV7-8 to TRBJ1-3. Germline loops: CDR1 SGHVS, CDR2 FQNEAQ. This CDR3 contains 13 residues. CDR3 sequence reads: CASSVSSGNTIYF.

This sequence joins TRBV3-1 and TRBJ2-3; TCRdb indicates TRBD1, and absent DNA this call remains unverified. The length of the CDR3 is 15 residues. Germline loops: CDR1 LGHDT, CDR2 YNNKEL (reference sequence). This CDR3 reads CASSKSGGATDTQYF.

This CDR3 is CASSFRAPGDTEAFF. The chain has TRBV5-5 and TRBJ1-1; without DNA, the TCRdb call of TRBD1 cannot be checked. CDR3 length: 15 residues. The germline V gene has CDR1 SGHKS and CDR2 YYEKEE (reference sequence).

This rearrangement joins TRBV25-1 to TRBJ2-2; without DNA, the TCRdb call of TRBD2 cannot be checked. This CDR3 has 14 residues. From germline, CDR1 is MGHDK and CDR2 SYGVNS. CDR3 sequence reads: CASSVLGEPGELFF.